This TCR beta chain was profiled in a study of cytomegalovirus exposure and HLA in healthy donors. Study-wide points: CMV serostatus was the only immune exposure information that was available. Researchers counted 180 or so TCR beta chains as cytomegalovirus-associated. Despite most TCR sequences being rare, some public TCRs occurred in many donors.

Although they were nominally healthy when sampled, donors likely had unrecorded immune exposures. Concerning this clone: Its antigen is unknown.

PCR amplification relied on 60 Vbeta primers (plus 13 Jbeta primers). Assay: immunoSEQ multiplex PCR; the TCRdb copy retains only in-frame clones and omits some. Here the sample spans fewer than 250,000 clones, 70% to 80% being singletons. This CDR3 has 13 residues. Germline-derived CDR1 and CDR2 are SGHNT and YYREEE (reference sequence). The V gene lost 0 bases and the J gene lost 8 bases, with 11 bases spanning the gap. This clonotype originated in a woman between 45 and 65 years old in good health and CMV-seronegative. The sample comprised PBMCs. V is TRBV5-4 and J is TRBJ1-2, with D possibly TRBD1 on 6 matching bases. CDR3 residues: CASSLAGVGGYTF. DNA for the CDR3: TGTGCCAGCAGCTTGGCAGGGGTGGGGGGCTACACCTTC.